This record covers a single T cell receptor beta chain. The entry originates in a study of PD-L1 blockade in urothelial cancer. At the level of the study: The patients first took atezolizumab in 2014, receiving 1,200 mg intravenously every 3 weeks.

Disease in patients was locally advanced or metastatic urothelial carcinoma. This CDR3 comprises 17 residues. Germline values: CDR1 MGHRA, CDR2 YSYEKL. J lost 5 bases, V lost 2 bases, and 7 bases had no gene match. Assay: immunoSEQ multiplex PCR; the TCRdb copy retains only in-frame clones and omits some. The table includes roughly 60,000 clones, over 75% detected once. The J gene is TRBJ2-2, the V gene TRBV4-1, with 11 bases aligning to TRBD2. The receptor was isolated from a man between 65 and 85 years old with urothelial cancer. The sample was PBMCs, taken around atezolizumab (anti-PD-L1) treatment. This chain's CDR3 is CASSQPSGRIGTGELFF. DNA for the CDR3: TGCGCCAGCAGCCAACCTAGCGGGAGGATCGGAACCGGGGAGCTGTTTTTT.